The clone carrying this TCR beta chain has just one count. Its specificity is not known. The sample belongs to a study of Ad26.COV2.S vaccination and SARS-CoV-2 variants. Method: immunoSEQ multiplex PCR; TCRdb's copy keeps in-frame clones and lacks some. This sample has some 450,000 clones, with about 90% found just once. Treatment specified: some 19 received Ad26.COV2.S at low or high dose, single or two shots; about 5 received placebo; per-sample allocation not given. It was on day 63 after the first vaccine or placebo injection that samples were taken. Findings of the study overall: Spike-specific TCR breadth in vaccine recipients exceeded that seen in placebo recipients.

There are 13 residues in the CDR3. V gave up 1 base and J gave up 5 bases, with 6 bases separating them. The sequence was obtained from a person aged 18-60 years who received the Ad26.COV2.S COVID-19 vaccine or a placebo. The sequences come from peripheral blood, collected in a trial of Ad26.COV2.S vaccine versus placebo. The chain carries TRBV12-3 or TRBV12-4 and TRBJ1-5; D gene ambiguous. The CDR3 here is CASSLGVDQPQHF. CDR3 DNA sequence: TGTGCCAGCAGTTTAGGGGTGGATCAGCCCCAGCATTTT.